What follows are 23 T cell receptor beta chains derived from one specimen sequenced in a study of blood T cells in healthy people across ages (dated by TCRdb to between 2014 and 2017). The library was obtained by 5' RACE. TCRdb shows the sequencer as Illumina HiSeq 2500. A second PCR of roughly 7 to 11 cycles was run with a J-beta primer mix and a sample-barcoded 5' primer. TCRdb redid the processing of the public reads, applying fastp at Q25 and MiXCR, and retained in-frame beta chains. Duplicate CDR3 protein sequences are folded into a single record with the most common DNA and genes. In all, the sample holds around 1,600,000 distinct CDR3 sequences, and approximately 39% of those were seen once. 4% of the sample lies in the top ten. Sequencing used blood. All receptors come from a woman aged 18-35 years in good health.

The gene calls are TRBV4-2 and TRBJ2-2; possible D gene TRBD2, 6 bases. The CDR3 runs to 17 residues. V lost 5 bases and J lost 5, with 21 bases in between. Germline V lookup: CDR1 LGHNA, CDR2 YNFKEQ. In DNA, the CDR3 is TGTGCCAGCAGCGACGGGGGTCATCGGACCAAGACCGGGGAGCTGTTTTTT. It specifies CASSDGGHRTKTGELFF.

The table lists this clonotype with a few counts. V usage is TRBV7-2 and J usage is TRBJ2-3, with 7 bases lining up with TRBD2. Germline V gives CDR1 SGHTA, CDR2 FQGNSA. The CDR3 spans 15 residues. The V segment lost 5 bases and the J segment 5 bases; nucleotides outside the gene matches: 10. The CDR3 is CASSPVGLGLDTQYF. CDR3 DNA: TGTGCCAGCAGCCCAGTCGGACTAGGATTAGATACGCAGTATTTT.

This clonotype turned up a few times. The chain couples TRBV12-3 or TRBV12-4 to TRBJ1-3; weak D call: TRBD1 (5 bases). With 5 bases removed from V and 4 bases from J, the gap between germline ends came to 9 bases. The CDR3 has 13 residues. CDR3 sequence: CASSRAGGNTIYF. The CDR3 DNA follows: TGTGCCAGCAGTCGGGCAGGGGGAAACACCATATATTTT.

This clonotype occurred a few times. This chain joins TRBV4-2 and TRBJ1-4; no firm D call. The germline V gene encodes CDR1 LGHNA and CDR2 YNFKEQ. CDR3 length: 16 amino acids. The V and J ends lost 2 bases and 4 bases respectively, with 14 bases between them. CDR3 loop: CASSQRLGWDNEKLFF. In nucleotides, the CDR3 is TGTGCCAGCAGCCAACGTCTAGGGTGGGATAATGAAAAACTGTTTTTT.

The rearrangement uses TRBV7-2 and TRBJ2-1; TRBD2 agrees at 15 bases. CDR3 size: 17 residues. V shed 1 base and J 9 bases; nucleotides not matched to a gene: 7. The germline V gene encodes CDR1 SGHTA and CDR2 FQGNSA. Here the CDR3 DNA reads TGTGCCAGCAGCTTAGTGGGACTAGCGGGAGGCCAGGGTGAGCAGTTCTTC. Residues: CASSLVGLAGGQGEQFF.

The rearrangement uses TRBV12-3 or TRBV12-4 and TRBJ1-5; 10 bases map to TRBD1. CDR3 size: 15 residues. Trimming cost V 6 bases and J 1 base; bases outside gene matches: 3. The CDR3 coding sequence is TGTGCCAGCAGGACAGGGGGCGGCAGCAATCAGCCCCAGCATTTT. Translation gives CASRTGGGSNQPQHF.

The rearrangement links TRBV9 to TRBJ2-2; no clear D. This CDR3 contains 14 residues. V was clipped by 0 bases and J by 4 bases, with 7 bases between them. Germline lookup yields CDR1 SGDLS and CDR2 YYNGEE. The CDR3: CASSVEGSTGELFF. The CDR3 DNA sequence: TGTGCCAGCAGCGTAGAGGGATCCACCGGGGAGCTGTTTTTT.

J is TRBJ2-7 and V is TRBV7-2; possible D gene TRBD1, 5 bases. Looked up from germline, CDR1 is SGHTA and CDR2 is FQGNSA. The CDR3 has 14 residues. V was cut by 5 bases and J by 2 bases, with 13 bases left in between. Written as DNA, the CDR3 is TGTGCCAGCAGCCCTGGACAACAAACCTACGAGCAGTACTTC. Translating it yields CASSPGQQTYEQYF.

J is TRBJ1-2 and V is TRBV5-4, with TRBD1 matching 8 bases. The CDR3 sequence is 15 residues long. The V gene end was trimmed by 0 bases and the J gene end by 2 bases; junction bases not matched to a gene: 3. Germline V lookup: CDR1 SGHNT, CDR2 YYREEE (reference sequence). This chain's CDR3 is CASSLDRQGNYGYTF. In DNA, the CDR3 is TGTGCCAGCAGCTTGGACAGACAGGGGAACTATGGCTACACCTTC. Together with reference TRBV5-4 and TRBJ1-2, the CDR3 gives the full variable domain: ETGVTQSPTHLIKTRGQQVTLRCSSQSGHNTVSWYQQALGQGPQFIFQYYREEENGRGNFPPRFSGLQFPNYSSELNVNALELDDSALYLCASSLDRQGNYGYTFGSGTRLTVV.

The V call is TRBV20-1, the J call TRBJ2-5; the D gene is possibly TRBD1 (6 bases). V gave up 4 bases and J gave up 2 bases, with 23 bases separating them. The germline V gene encodes CDR1 DFQATT and CDR2 SNEGSKA (reference sequence). This CDR3 has 17 amino acids. The chain's CDR3 is CSAIKSEGGSSQETQYF. CDR3 nucleotides: TGCAGTGCTATTAAGTCGGAAGGGGGTTCGTCGCAAGAGACCCAGTACTTC.

This clonotype came up a few times. The V gene is TRBV21-1, the J gene TRBJ1-3; the listed D gene, TRBD1, was not tested against the DNA. TRBV21-1 is a listed pseudogene. The CDR3 contains 16 residues. The CDR3 DNA is TGTGCCAGCAGCACCCTCCCCGGGACTGGGGGAAACACCATATATTTT. Amino acid sequence: CASSTLPGTGGNTIYF.

As for this clonotype: A much bigger clone sits one base away, suggesting this may be a read error. The gene calls are TRBV6-2 or TRBV6-3 and TRBJ2-7, with D unresolved. Trimming took off 8 bases at V and 7 bases at J, with 15 bases between the two ends. This CDR3 has 12 residues. Per the germline V gene, CDR1 is MNHEY and CDR2 is SVGEGT. CDR3 protein: CASEIGDNEQYF. DNA of the CDR3: TGTGCCAGCGAGATAGGAGACAATGAGCAGTACTTC.

Only a few counts were recorded for this clonotype. The chain is built from TRBV29-1 and TRBJ2-1; either TRBD1 or TRBD2 may supply D (5 bases each). V gave up 7 bases and J gave up 4 bases, with 11 bases separating them. Germline V gives CDR1 SQVTM, CDR2 ANQGSEA. There are 12 residues in the CDR3. CDR3 bases: TGCAGCGAGAGGGGCGCTTACAATGAGCAGTTCTTC. It encodes CSERGAYNEQFF.

Notes on this clonotype: One base away lies a much larger clone, so this may be a sequencing read error. V gene TRBV29-1 combines with J gene TRBJ2-3; a weak D match, TRBD2 (5 bases). The CDR3 spans 16 residues. Deletions cut 7 bases from V and 0 bases from J, with 20 bases between. The germline V gene has CDR1 SQVTM and CDR2 ANQGSEA. The DNA for the CDR3 is TGCAGCGCGGAACCGAGAGGGCCCGGTAGCACAGATACGCAGTATTTT. Translated, it gives CSAEPRGPGSTDTQYF.

Only a few counts were recorded for this clonotype. The CDR3 loop reads CAIRGSPYEQYF. The CDR3, as DNA: TGTGCCATCAGAGGCAGCCCCTACGAGCAGTACTTC. V is TRBV10-3 and J is TRBJ2-7; D remains ambiguous. The CDR3 loop spans 12 amino acids. CDR1 is ENHRY and CDR2 is SYGVKD in the germline V gene. Trimming removed 6 bases from V and 2 bases from J, with 8 bases in between.

In the case of this clonotype: A much more abundant neighbour one base away suggests this may be a read error. The chain combines TRBV7-2 with TRBJ2-1, with D perhaps TRBD1 or TRBD2 (5 bases each). The CDR3 is made up of 15 amino acids. The germline V and J ends were trimmed by 0 bases and 13 bases, with 19 bases remaining between them. Per germline, CDR1 SGHTA and CDR2 FQGNSA. CDR3 region: CASSLAFSRGETQFF. CDR3 in DNA: TGTGCCAGCAGCTTAGCGTTTTCGAGGGGAGAGACCCAGTTCTTC. Full variable domain (rest looked up from reference TRBV7-2 and TRBJ2-1): GAGVSQSPSNKVTEKGKDVELRCDPISGHTALYWYRQSLGQGLEFLIYFQGNSAPDKSGLPSDRFSAERTGGSVSTLTIQRTQQEDSAVYLCASSLAFSRGETQFFGPGTRLTVL.

The genes are TRBV5-6 and TRBJ2-5; 9 bases agree with TRBD2. Trimming removed 3 bases from V and 3 bases from J; junction bases left unmatched: 9. The CDR3 covers 16 residues. Germline V gene lookup returns CDR1 SGHDT and CDR2 YYEEEE. CDR3 protein: CASSWRPGLAKETQYF. CDR3 in DNA: TGTGCCAGCAGCTGGAGACCGGGACTAGCTAAAGAGACCCAGTACTTC.

There are a few counts of this clonotype. The chain carries TRBV4-3 and TRBJ2-7, with D perhaps being TRBD1 or TRBD2 (7 bases each). The CDR3 is 15 residues long. V was pared by 4 bases and J by 4 bases, with 17 bases between. In germline, CDR1 is LGHNA, CDR2 YSLEER. The CDR3 loop reads CASSLQGGGPYEQYF. CDR3 DNA sequence: TGCGCCAGCAGCCTCCAGGGAGGGGGCCCGTACGAGCAGTACTTC.

This clonotype was counted between two and nine times. The chain uses TRBV20-1 and TRBJ1-1; the D gene is possibly TRBD1 (5 bases). The V and J ends lost 3 bases and 4 bases respectively, with 18 bases between them. The CDR3 loop spans 15 amino acids. Germline CDR1 DFQATT, CDR2 SNEGSKA (reference sequence). In nucleotides, the CDR3 is TGCAGTGCTAGGGGAGGCCTTTTGGGGGGCACTGAAGCTTTCTTT. Translated: CSARGGLLGGTEAFF.

J is TRBJ1-1 and V is TRBV7-2, with a weak D call TRBD1 (5 bases). Germline-derived CDR1 and CDR2 are SGHTA and FQGNSA. This CDR3 is 12 amino acids long. V lost 8 bases and J lost 7, with 14 bases in between. CDR3 DNA: TGTGCCAGCGGCCTCAGGGAGAATGAAGCTTTCTTT. This translates into CASGLRENEAFF.

At least ten counts were recorded for this clonotype. This chain links TRBV6-5 with TRBJ2-7; the match to TRBD1 covers 10 bases. The CDR3 runs 15 residues. CDR1 and CDR2 (germline): MNHEY, SVGAGI. V gave up 5 bases and J gave up 2 bases; unmatched junction bases: 6. The CDR3, as DNA: TGTGCCAGCAGTGCCGTGACAGGGGGCGCCTACGAGCAGTACTTC. Translating gives CASSAVTGGAYEQYF.

This chain links TRBV29-1 with TRBJ2-5; 7 nucleotides agree with TRBD2. The J call is in doubt because the DNA end fits TRBJ2-7 better. The CDR3 runs to 12 residues. CDR1 SQVTM and CDR2 ANQGSEA come from the germline V gene. The CDR3, as DNA: TGCAGCGGCGGGCCTAGCGGATACGAGCAGTACTTC. Translating gives CSGGPSGYEQYF.

The chain joins TRBV13 to TRBJ1-2; D may be TRBD1 (6 bases). The germline V and J ends were trimmed by 2 bases and 3 bases, with 13 bases remaining between them. This CDR3 contains 15 residues. Germline assignment: CDR1 PRHDT and CDR2 FYEKMQ (reference sequence). The CDR3 spells CASSLWGAQDYGYTF. The CDR3 DNA reads TGTGCCAGCAGCTTATGGGGGGCGCAGGACTATGGCTACACCTTC.